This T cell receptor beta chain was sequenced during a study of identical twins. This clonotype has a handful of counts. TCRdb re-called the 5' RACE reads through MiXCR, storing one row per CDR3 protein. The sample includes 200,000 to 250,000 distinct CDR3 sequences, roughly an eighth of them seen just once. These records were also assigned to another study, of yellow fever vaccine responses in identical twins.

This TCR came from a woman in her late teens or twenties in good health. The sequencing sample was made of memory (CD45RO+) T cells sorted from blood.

Here the CDR3 DNA reads TGCAGTGCTAGAGATCGCCGCAGCAGCTCTGGGGCCAACGTCCTGACTTTC. This gives the protein CSARDRRSSSGANVLTF. V gene TRBV20-1 combines with J gene TRBJ2-6; D gene ambiguous. CDR1 is DFQATT, CDR2 SNEGSKA, per germline (reference sequence). The CDR3 length is 17 residues. Trimming cost V 0 bases and J 0 bases, with 12 bases left between them.